This T cell receptor beta chain was sequenced during a study of T cell changes during pregnancy in multiple sclerosis. Germline CDR1 is MDHEN and CDR2 is SYDVKM. The CDR3 runs to 16 residues. After removal of 4 bases from V and 6 bases from J, the junction contained 6 bases not matched to a gene. Some clones are missing from TCRdb's copy, which holds only in-frame ones; the method was immunoSEQ multiplex PCR. In the table there are about 74,000 clones, roughly 88% of which are singletons. This specimen consisted of peripheral blood, obtained in the third trimester of pregnancy. The V gene is TRBV28, the J gene TRBJ2-1, with TRBD2 matching 13 bases. This receptor was taken from a female donor with multiple sclerosis, enrolled in a pregnancy study. The CDR3 loop reads CASSSLGTSGVNEQFF. The CDR3, as DNA: TGTGCCAGCAGTTCCCTTGGGACTAGCGGGGTCAATGAGCAGTTCTTC.